The rows below give T cell receptor beta chains drawn from one sample of a study of blood T cells in healthy people across ages. TCRdb redid the calling of the 5' RACE reads with MiXCR, one entry per CDR3 protein. Seen here are around 2 million distinct CDR3 sequences, about two fifths observed once, and the top ten hold 23%. Material: blood. All receptors derive from a human donor in good health. Each CDR3 is given without its conserved first and last residue.

CDR3	V	J
ASSGGGGALREQY	TRBV28	TRBJ2-4
ASVRSGLALTDTQY	TRBV2	TRBJ2-3
ASSLYGGVYYNEQF	TRBV28	TRBJ2-1
ASSAQGVSSYNEQF	TRBV7-9	TRBJ2-1
ASSPDKGQGSYEQY	TRBV7-9	TRBJ2-7
SATDRGVPQF	TRBV20-1	TRBJ2-1
ASSLVWMNTGELF	TRBV7-2	TRBJ2-2
SARPRTGADSPLH	TRBV20-1	TRBJ1-6
SAFKQRGAETQY	TRBV20-1	TRBJ2-5
SARHSGEGDTQY	TRBV20-1	TRBJ2-3
SARERDRGYEQY	TRBV20-1	TRBJ2-7
SARDPRAASSYNEQF	TRBV20-1	TRBJ2-1
ASSPGRGEKLF	TRBV18	TRBJ1-4
SVEMGGAQY	TRBV29-1	TRBJ2-3
AGQGASRSTEAF	TRBV2	TRBJ1-1
SVGTSGGTNEQF	TRBV29-1	TRBJ2-1
AIRGMTSGYT	TRBV7-8	TRBJ1-2
ASSLADREEKLF	TRBV7-9	TRBJ1-4
ASSLRLHLNTEAF	TRBV12-3/TRBV12-4	TRBJ1-1
ASSRGDSDEKLF	TRBV19	TRBJ1-4
ASSYSFATNEKLF	TRBV6-5	TRBJ1-4
ATSRERQTTYEQY	TRBV15	TRBJ2-7
SVQDSYGYT	TRBV29-1	TRBJ1-2
SARDELDRTRGRGEQF	TRBV20-1	TRBJ2-1
SARDGTRGGITEAF	TRBV20-1	TRBJ1-1
ASTPGLVHEQF	TRBV19	TRBJ2-1
ATYRAGASNTEAF	TRBV6-1	TRBJ1-1
ASSLIETPGANVLT	TRBV7-8	TRBJ2-6
ASSQQRGLRDTQY	TRBV4-3	TRBJ2-3
ASSSMLGGLLSGYT	TRBV6-5	TRBJ1-2
SARDRGGANVLT	TRBV20-1	TRBJ2-6
ASSFLLAGGNEQF	TRBV7-2	TRBJ2-1
SARDLGGDQYNEQF	TRBV20-1	TRBJ2-1
ASSSRDRGYT	TRBV28	TRBJ1-2
SAGPSGGETQY	TRBV29-1	TRBJ2-5
SARAEGRHTDTQY	TRBV20-1	TRBJ2-3
ASSQENYNTEAF	TRBV4-1	TRBJ1-1
ASSLAGSSVSSYEQY	TRBV7-2	TRBJ2-7
ASSVMGQDTDTQY	TRBV9	TRBJ2-3
ASSQERGSGQY	TRBV3-1	TRBJ2-4
ASSYSKQGTQY	TRBV12-3/TRBV12-4	TRBJ2-3
ASSYRGYYATNEKLF	TRBV6-5	TRBJ1-4
ASREGFTEAF	TRBV12-3/TRBV12-4	TRBJ1-1
ASTQVGTYGNTIY	TRBV28	TRBJ1-3
SARLGKQTQY	TRBV20-1	TRBJ2-5
ASSVWEEPRYNEQY	TRBV9	-
SAPTSLSYNEQF	TRBV20-1	TRBJ2-1